This T cell receptor (beta chain) originates from a study of CD8+CD57+ T cells in acquired aplastic anemia. This clonotype was found a few times. One end of the junction fails to match germline, which may point to a read error. Those patients picked for sequencing had displayed CD8+CD57+ cell expansion on flow cytometry. Template material for TCR beta VDJ and CDR3 profiling consisted of genomic DNA. A single record per CDR3 protein comes from TCRdb applying MiXCR to the reads. Of 400,000 to 600,000 distinct CDR3 sequences in the sample, around 30% are singletons; the top ten hold less than 1%. CDR1 is SNHLY, CDR2 FYNNEI, per germline. The CDR3 runs to 14 residues.

This chain connects TRBV2 to TRBJ2-7; possibly TRBD2 for D (5 bases). The sequencing input was sorted CD4+, CD8+, or CD8+CD57+ T cells (not recorded which) from PBMCs. The TCR sequence derives from a human donor with aplastic anemia. CDR3 bases: TGTACCAGCAGTGAAGGGTTCGGGATGGGGGAGCAGTACTTC. Residues: CTSSEGFGMGEQYF.